This entry lists 25 T cell receptor beta chains sequenced from one sample in a study of CD4 T cells in relation to SARS-CoV-2 and coronaviruses. TCRdb's table, derived via immunoSEQ multiplex PCR, lists solely in-frame clones and lacks some. The repertoire consists of approximately 19,000 clones, with 65% to 85% occurring once and the leading ten covering around 17%. No antigen has been assigned to these receptors. Before the COVID-19 pandemic, during about 2010-2019, CD4+ T cells were taken from unexposed donors. After nine to ten days of culture, CD4+ T cells were isolated. Sequences were obtained from CD4+ T cells from PBMCs, cultured in vitro. The receptors derive from a human donor in good health.

The CDR3 sequence: CASSLSGGSGNEQFF. In DNA form, the CDR3 reads TGTGCCAGCAGCTTAAGTGGCGGGAGTGGCAATGAGCAGTTCTTC. The chain employs TRBV7-3 and TRBJ2-1; 7 positions match TRBD2. The germline V gene encodes CDR1 SGHTA and CDR2 FQGTGA. V was pared by 1 base and J by 6 bases, with 6 bases of the junction left unmatched. The CDR3 is 15 amino acids.

This clone was seen once. The chain combines TRBV4-1 with TRBJ1-5; 7 bases are a match to TRBD1. The CDR3 is 15 residues long. Germline loops: CDR1 MGHRA, CDR2 YSYEKL. V lost 3 bases and J lost 5; bases outside the gene matches: 7. In nucleotides, the CDR3 is TGCGCCAGCAGCCAGCCAACAGGGGAGGATCAGCCCCAGCATTTT. It codes for CASSQPTGEDQPQHF.

The V gene is TRBV5-1, the J gene TRBJ2-1; 7 bases map to TRBD2. This CDR3 is built from 14 residues. Germline CDR1 reads SGHRS; CDR2 reads YFSETQ. Germline trimming cut 0 bases from V and 5 bases from J; bases unmatched to any gene: 2. CDR3 sequence (DNA): TGCGCCAGCAGCTTGGAGGGAGGGGACAATGAGCAGTTCTTC. This sequence encodes CASSLEGGDNEQFF.

The CDR3 DNA reads as TGTGCCAGCAGCCAGGCCCCCACAGGGCCCTACGAGCAGTACTTC. Its protein product is CASSQAPTGPYEQYF. The chain is built from TRBV3-1 (or the pseudogene TRBV3-2) and TRBJ2-7; D perhaps matches TRBD1 (6 bases). The CDR3 loop spans 15 amino acids. V lost 3 bases and J 2 bases, leaving 14 bases between the germline ends. Germline-derived CDR1 and CDR2 are LGHDT and YNNKEL (reference sequence).

The V gene is TRBV11-2, the J gene TRBJ1-3; unclear D gene. The germline V gene encodes CDR1 SGHAT and CDR2 FQNNGV. V was pared by 1 base and J by 3 bases, with 10 bases between. This CDR3 spans 15 amino acids. The CDR3 DNA is TGTGCCAGCAGCTTAGTCCACAGCAGTGGAAACACCATATATTTT. It encodes CASSLVHSSGNTIYF.

V gene TRBV27 combines with J gene TRBJ2-1; 7 nucleotides line up with TRBD2. After removal of 1 base from V and 1 base from J, the junction contained 7 bases not matched to a gene. CDR1 is MNHEY, CDR2 SMNVEV, per germline (reference sequence). The CDR3 runs 17 residues. The CDR3 reads CASSLWAGVGSYNEQFF. The CDR3 nucleotides read TGTGCCAGCAGTTTATGGGCGGGAGTTGGATCCTACAATGAGCAGTTCTTC.

The chain is built from TRBV5-1 and TRBJ1-6, with D uncertain. The ends were cut back, 0 bases at V and 10 bases at J, with 8 bases in the middle. CDR3 length: 13 amino acids. The germline V gene has CDR1 SGHRS and CDR2 YFSETQ. The CDR3 region is CASSLGQRSPLHF. The CDR3, as DNA: TGCGCCAGCAGCTTGGGTCAGCGCTCACCCCTCCACTTT.

This clone was counted only a few times. The chain carries TRBV11-2 and TRBJ1-1, with D possibly being TRBD1 (5 bases). Germline assignment: CDR1 SGHAT and CDR2 FQNNGV. This CDR3 region has 15 residues. Trimming took off 7 bases at V and 1 base at J, with 16 bases between the two ends. The chain's CDR3 is CASTLESGQNTEAFF. CDR3 DNA: TGTGCCAGCACCCTGGAATCAGGGCAGAACACTGAAGCTTTCTTT.

The chain recombines TRBV27 with TRBJ2-6, with unresolved D. The CDR3 covers 13 residues. Trimming took 8 bases from V and 6 from J, leaving 11 bases between them. Germline assignment: CDR1 MNHEY and CDR2 SMNVEV (reference sequence). This CDR3 is CASRQEPANVLTF. The DNA of the CDR3 is TGTGCCAGCCGGCAAGAGCCGGCCAACGTCCTGACTTTC.

This chain joins TRBV9 and TRBJ1-6; no firm D call. CDR3 length: 12 amino acids. Trimming stripped 4 bases from V and 14 bases from J, with 13 bases between. From germline, CDR1 is SGDLS and CDR2 YYNGEE. CDR3: CASSPDTMALHF. The CDR3 bases are TGTGCCAGCAGCCCCGACACCATGGCCCTCCACTTT.

This clone showed up just once. The chain has TRBV3-1 (or the pseudogene TRBV3-2) and TRBJ2-1; possibly TRBD1 for D (6 bases). The germline V and J ends were trimmed by 4 bases and 4 bases, with 17 bases remaining between them. Germline-derived CDR1 and CDR2 are LGHDT and YNNKEL (reference sequence). This CDR3 spans 16 amino acids. Here the CDR3 DNA reads TGTGCCAGCAGCCGACAGTTAGGGGGTGAATACAATGAGCAGTTCTTC. Translating it yields CASSRQLGGEYNEQFF.

The chain has TRBV3-1 (or the pseudogene TRBV3-2) and TRBJ2-5, with 7 bases matching TRBD2. The germline V gene has CDR1 LGHDT and CDR2 YNNKEL (reference sequence). This CDR3 has 14 residues. Trimming at V came to 2 bases and at J to 5 bases, leaving 5 bases not matched to a gene. DNA for the CDR3: TGTGCCAGCAGCCAAATTGCGGGAGAGGAGACCCAGTACTTC. Translating gives CASSQIAGEETQYF.

J is TRBJ2-5 and V is TRBV6-5, with TRBD1 identical over 8 bases. Germline V gene data show CDR1 as MNHEY and CDR2 as SVGAGI. This CDR3 has 15 residues. V gave up 10 bases and J gave up 4 bases; unmatched junction bases: 14. The CDR3 loop reads CAIVEGTGFIETQYF. Here the CDR3 DNA reads TGTGCCATCGTTGAAGGGACAGGATTTATAGAGACCCAGTACTTC.

The rearrangement uses TRBV27 and TRBJ1-5; D is unclear. The length of the CDR3 is 12 residues. From germline, CDR1 is MNHEY and CDR2 SMNVEV (reference sequence). Trimming took off 7 bases at V and 6 bases at J, with 10 bases between the two ends. CDR3 DNA: TGTGCCAGCAACAGTGTGGGTCAGCCCCAGCATTTT. This sequence encodes CASNSVGQPQHF.

The rearrangement joins TRBV4-1 to TRBJ2-1; TRBD2 matches at 12 bases. This CDR3 has 16 residues. Germline V gene data show CDR1 as MGHRA and CDR2 as YSYEKL. V was clipped by 3 bases and J by 5 bases; unmatched bases: 5. CDR3 amino acids: CASSQVRLAGDNEQFF. Here the CDR3 DNA reads TGCGCCAGCAGCCAGGTACGACTAGCGGGAGACAATGAGCAGTTCTTC.

The chain links TRBV4-2 to TRBJ2-4; D is ambiguous. The CDR3 is made up of 15 amino acids. Trimming shortened V by 1 base and J by 9 bases, and 16 bases separated the two germline ends. The germline CDR1 and CDR2 sequences are LGHNA and YNFKEQ. CDR3 region: CASSQGLEATSIQYF. In nucleotides, the CDR3 is TGTGCCAGCAGCCAAGGACTTGAGGCTACGTCCATTCAGTACTTC.

The V gene is TRBV28, the J gene TRBJ2-6; weak D call: TRBD1 (6 bases). Germline values: CDR1 MDHEN, CDR2 SYDVKM. Between the trimmed V and J ends, which lost 6 bases and 1 base, there was a span of 10 bases. The CDR3 is 15 residues long. The CDR3 region has the DNA TGTGCCAGCAGCGTGACAGGTTCTGGGGCCAACGTCCTGACTTTC. Residues: CASSVTGSGANVLTF.

The chain employs TRBV19 and TRBJ2-5; 8 bases align to TRBD2. The CDR3 is 16 residues long. CDR1 is LNHDA, CDR2 SQIVND, per germline (reference sequence). Trimming removed 3 bases from V and 4 bases from J; junction bases left unmatched: 10. The CDR3 protein is CASSIRWAGGLETQYF. For the CDR3, the DNA is TGTGCCAGTAGTATCCGTTGGGCGGGAGGTCTAGAGACCCAGTACTTC.

The chain couples TRBV7-7 to TRBJ2-3; 8 bases match TRBD2. The CDR3 consists of 16 residues. Germline values: CDR1 SSHAT, CDR2 FNYEAQ (reference sequence). The V and J ends lost 2 bases and 2 bases, in that order; junction bases with no gene match: 6. CDR3: CASSLLAGGPTDTQYF. CDR3 nucleotide sequence: TGTGCCAGCAGCTTACTAGCGGGCGGCCCCACAGATACGCAGTATTTT.

The rearrangement links TRBV5-4 to TRBJ2-5, with 9 bases matching TRBD1. Germline-derived CDR1 and CDR2 are SGHNT and YYREEE (reference sequence). After removal of 2 bases from V and 5 bases from J, the junction contained 4 bases not matched to a gene. The CDR3 is made up of 14 amino acids. CDR3 protein: CASSLQGAEETQYF. The CDR3 coding sequence is TGTGCCAGCAGCTTACAGGGGGCAGAGGAGACCCAGTACTTC.

The V gene is TRBV9, the J gene TRBJ2-1; the match to TRBD2 covers 7 bases. CDR1 and CDR2 (germline): SGDLS, YYNGEE. V lost 3 bases to trimming and J lost 7 bases; unmatched junction nucleotides: 13. CDR3 length: 16 residues. This CDR3 is CASSGGTGTTLNEQFF. CDR3 DNA: TGTGCCAGCAGCGGAGGTACCGGGACTACCCTAAATGAGCAGTTCTTC.

The chain couples TRBV5-4 to TRBJ2-7, with D hard to call. CDR1 and CDR2 from the germline V gene are SGHNT and YYREEE (reference sequence). V lost 3 bases, J lost 0 bases, and 7 bases lay in between. The CDR3 runs to 13 residues. CDR3 in amino acids: CASSSAISYEQYF. CDR3 coding DNA: TGTGCCAGCAGCTCCGCGATCTCCTACGAGCAGTACTTC.

The CDR3 DNA follows: TGTGCCAGCAGCTTGGAACTAGCGGGAGGTTTGGCCGGGGAGCTGTTTTTT. It codes for CASSLELAGGLAGELFF. This chain joins TRBV5-6 and TRBJ2-2; 12 bases line up with TRBD2. This CDR3 contains 17 residues. J gave up 6 bases and V 0 bases, and 6 bases lay outside the gene matches. CDR1 and CDR2 from the germline V gene are SGHDT and YYEEEE.

This clone was detected only a few times. The rearrangement joins TRBV7-4 to TRBJ1-6; 7 bases are a match to TRBD1. CDR3 size: 18 residues. Germline loops: CDR1 SGHVT, CDR2 SQSDAQ. V dropped 4 bases and J dropped 3; count of bases not matched to a gene: 12. The CDR3 sequence is CASSSITDRSDYNSPLHF. The CDR3 bases are TGTGCCAGCAGCTCGATAACGGACAGGTCCGACTATAATTCACCCCTCCACTTT.

In its sample, this clone was seen a few times. J is TRBJ1-3 and V is TRBV2; D is perhaps TRBD1 (5 bases). V lost 9 bases and J 1 base, leaving 10 bases between the germline ends. The CDR3 runs 13 residues. CDR1 and CDR2 (germline): SNHLY, FYNNEI. The DNA of the CDR3 is TGTGCCAGACAGGTGTTATCTGGAAACACCATATATTTT. Translation: CARQVLSGNTIYF.